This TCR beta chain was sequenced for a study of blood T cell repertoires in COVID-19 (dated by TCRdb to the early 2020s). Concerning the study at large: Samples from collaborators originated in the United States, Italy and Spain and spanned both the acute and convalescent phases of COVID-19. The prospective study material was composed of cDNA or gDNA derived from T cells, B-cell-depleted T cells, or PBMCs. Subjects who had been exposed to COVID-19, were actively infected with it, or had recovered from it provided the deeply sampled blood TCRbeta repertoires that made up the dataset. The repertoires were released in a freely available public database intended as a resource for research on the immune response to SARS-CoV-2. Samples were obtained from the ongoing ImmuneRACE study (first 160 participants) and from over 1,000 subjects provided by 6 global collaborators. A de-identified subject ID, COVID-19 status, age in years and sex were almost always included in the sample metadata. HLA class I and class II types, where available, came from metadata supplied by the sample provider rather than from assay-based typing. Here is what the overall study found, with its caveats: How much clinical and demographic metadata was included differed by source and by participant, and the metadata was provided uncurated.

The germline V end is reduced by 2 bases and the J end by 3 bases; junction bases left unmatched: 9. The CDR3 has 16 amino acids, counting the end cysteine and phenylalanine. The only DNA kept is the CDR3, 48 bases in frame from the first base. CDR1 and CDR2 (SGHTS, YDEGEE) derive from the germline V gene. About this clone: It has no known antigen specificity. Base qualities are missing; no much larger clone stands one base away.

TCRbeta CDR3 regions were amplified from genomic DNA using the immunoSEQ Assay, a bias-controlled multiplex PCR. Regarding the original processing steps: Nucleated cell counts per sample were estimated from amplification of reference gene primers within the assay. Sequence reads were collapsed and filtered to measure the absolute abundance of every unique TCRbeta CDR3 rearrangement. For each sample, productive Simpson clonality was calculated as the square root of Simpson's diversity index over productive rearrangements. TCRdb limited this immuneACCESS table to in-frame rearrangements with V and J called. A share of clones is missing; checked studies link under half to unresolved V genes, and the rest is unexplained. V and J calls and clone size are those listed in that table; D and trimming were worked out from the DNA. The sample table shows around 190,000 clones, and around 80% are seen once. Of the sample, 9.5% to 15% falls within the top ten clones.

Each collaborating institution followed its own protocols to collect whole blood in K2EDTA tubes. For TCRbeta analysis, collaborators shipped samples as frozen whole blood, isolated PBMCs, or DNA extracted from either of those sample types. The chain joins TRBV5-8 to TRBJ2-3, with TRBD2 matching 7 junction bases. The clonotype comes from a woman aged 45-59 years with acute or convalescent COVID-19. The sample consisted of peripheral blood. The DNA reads TGTGCCAGCAGCTTTTTTAGAGGGGAGGGAACAGATACGCAGTATTTT. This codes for CASSFFRGEGTDTQYF.